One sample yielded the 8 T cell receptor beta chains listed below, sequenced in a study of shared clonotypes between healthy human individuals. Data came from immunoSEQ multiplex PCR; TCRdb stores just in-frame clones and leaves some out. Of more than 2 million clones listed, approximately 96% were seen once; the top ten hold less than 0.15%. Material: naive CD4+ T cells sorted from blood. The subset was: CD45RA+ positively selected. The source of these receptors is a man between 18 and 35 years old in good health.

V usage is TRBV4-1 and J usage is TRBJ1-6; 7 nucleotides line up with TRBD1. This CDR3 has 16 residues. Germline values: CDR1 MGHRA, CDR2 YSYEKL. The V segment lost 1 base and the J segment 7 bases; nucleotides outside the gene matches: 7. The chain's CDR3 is CASSQVEGARNSPLHF. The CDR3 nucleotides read TGCGCCAGCAGCCAAGTCGAGGGGGCCAGGAATTCACCCCTCCACTTT.

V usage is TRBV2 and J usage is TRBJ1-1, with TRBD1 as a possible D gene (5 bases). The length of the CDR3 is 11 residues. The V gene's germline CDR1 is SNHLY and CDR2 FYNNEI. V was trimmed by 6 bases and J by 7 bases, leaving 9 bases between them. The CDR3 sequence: CASRKDIEAFF. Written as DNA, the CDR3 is TGTGCCAGCAGGAAGGACATTGAAGCTTTCTTT.

CDR3 loop: CASSVRGADNEQFF. The CDR3 DNA follows: TGTGCCAGCAGTGTGCGGGGGGCGGACAATGAGCAGTTCTTC. The J gene is TRBJ2-1, the V gene TRBV6-1; 8 nucleotides line up with TRBD2. The CDR3 is 14 amino acids. Germline CDR1 MNHNS, CDR2 SASEGT. V gave up 4 bases and J gave up 5 bases; unmatched junction bases: 4.

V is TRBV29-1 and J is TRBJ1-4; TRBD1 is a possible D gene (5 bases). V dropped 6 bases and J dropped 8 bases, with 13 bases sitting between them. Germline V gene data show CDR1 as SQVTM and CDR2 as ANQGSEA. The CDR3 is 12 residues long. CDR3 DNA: TGCAGCGTGGTCGGCGGGGGGGAAAAACTGTTTTTT. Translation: CSVVGGGEKLFF.

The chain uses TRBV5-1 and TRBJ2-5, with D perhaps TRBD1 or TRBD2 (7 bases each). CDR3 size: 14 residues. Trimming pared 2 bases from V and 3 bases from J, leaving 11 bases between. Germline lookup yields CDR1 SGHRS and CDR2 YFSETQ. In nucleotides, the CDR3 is TGCGCCAGCAGCTTAGCGGGACAGAAAGAGACCCAGTACTTC. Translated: CASSLAGQKETQYF.

The CDR3 spells CASSQTVRQGNTEAFF. The CDR3 DNA sequence: TGTGCCAGCAGCCAAACAGTTAGACAGGGGAACACTGAAGCTTTCTTT. The rearrangement joins TRBV5-4 to TRBJ1-1; 7 bases match TRBD1. Germline assignment: CDR1 SGHNT and CDR2 YYREEE (reference sequence). V lost 4 bases, J lost 1 base, and 10 bases stayed unmatched. This CDR3 has 16 amino acids.

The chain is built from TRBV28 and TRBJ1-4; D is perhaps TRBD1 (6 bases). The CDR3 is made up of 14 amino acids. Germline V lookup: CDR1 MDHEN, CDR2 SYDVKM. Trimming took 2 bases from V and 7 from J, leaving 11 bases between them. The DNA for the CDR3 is TGTGCCAGCAGTTTAACAGGGAGTAGTGAAAAACTGTTTTTT. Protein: CASSLTGSSEKLFF.

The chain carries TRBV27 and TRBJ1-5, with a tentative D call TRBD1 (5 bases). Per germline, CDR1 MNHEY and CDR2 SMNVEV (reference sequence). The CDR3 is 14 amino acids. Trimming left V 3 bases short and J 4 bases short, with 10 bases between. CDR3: CASSLKGTNQPQHF. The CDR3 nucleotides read TGTGCCAGCAGTTTGAAGGGGACTAATCAGCCCCAGCATTTT.